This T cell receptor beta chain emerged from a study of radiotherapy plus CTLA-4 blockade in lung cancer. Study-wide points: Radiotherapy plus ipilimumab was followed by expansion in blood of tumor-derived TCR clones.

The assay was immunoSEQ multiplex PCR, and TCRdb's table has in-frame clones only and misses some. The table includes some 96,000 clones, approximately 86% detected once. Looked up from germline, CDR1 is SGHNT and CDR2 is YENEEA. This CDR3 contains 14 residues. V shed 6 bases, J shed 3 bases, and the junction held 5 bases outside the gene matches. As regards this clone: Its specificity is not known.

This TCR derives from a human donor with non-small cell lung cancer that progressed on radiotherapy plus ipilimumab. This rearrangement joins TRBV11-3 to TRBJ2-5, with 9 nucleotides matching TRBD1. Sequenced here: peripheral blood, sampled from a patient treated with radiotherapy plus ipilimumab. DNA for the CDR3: TGTGCCAGCAGAGCCCGGACAGGGGAAGAGACCCAGTACTTC. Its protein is CASRARTGEETQYF. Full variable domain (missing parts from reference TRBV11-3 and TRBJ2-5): EAGVVQSPRYKIIEKKQPVAFWCNPISGHNTLYWYLQNLGQGPELLIRYENEEAVDDSQLPKDRFSAERLKGVDSTLKIQPAELGDSAVYLCASRARTGEETQYFGPGTRLLVL.